This T cell receptor (beta chain) was sequenced for a study of T-cell memory formation after mild COVID-19. In this sample, this clonotype turned up many times. TCRdb passed the 5' RACE reads through MiXCR, listing each CDR3 protein once. This table holds around 250,000 distinct CDR3 sequences, under 20% found once. The clonotype was recovered from a man aged 18 to 30 who had mild COVID-19 (a few samples of this study predate the infection). Cell type and time point are not known. The sequenced sample was PBMCs or a T cell subset sorted from them (not recorded which).

The CDR3 DNA follows: TGTGCCAGCAGGCCAGGGGGCGGTCAGCCCCAGCATTTT. Amino acids: CASRPGGGQPQHF. The rearrangement links TRBV6-2 or TRBV6-3 to TRBJ1-5; TRBD1 aligns across 8 bases. This CDR3 comprises 13 residues. Per the germline V gene, CDR1 is MNHEY and CDR2 is SVGEGT. Trimming at V came to 6 bases and at J to 6 bases, leaving 4 bases not matched to a gene.